The rows below give T cell receptor beta chains drawn from one sample of a study of Ad26.COV2.S vaccination and SARS-CoV-2 variants. Using immunoSEQ multiplex PCR, the repertoire was profiled, and TCRdb retains in-frame clones only, with some absent. The table lists approximately 300,000 clones, roughly 84% of them singletons, with approximately 2% in the top ten. Source: peripheral blood, taken in a trial of Ad26.COV2.S vaccine versus placebo. All receptors derive from a person between 18 and 65 years old who received the Ad26.COV2.S COVID-19 vaccine or a placebo. CDR3s include the opening cysteine and the closing phenylalanine or tryptophan. Fields, in order: V gene, J gene, CDR3 protein.

>TRBV6-5|TRBJ2-7
CATKHHGTYEQYF
>TRBV5-1|TRBJ2-1
CASSSTGTSGGAGDEQFF
>TRBV5-1|TRBJ2-7
CASSHPSGGDYEQYF
>TRBV5-6|TRBJ2-4
CASSLRLAGGAKNIQYF
>TRBV3-1/TRBV3-2|TRBJ2-7
CASSDNRGPSYEQYF
>TRBV7-9|TRBJ2-7
CASSPGQASSYEQYF
>TRBV28|TRBJ2-5
CASGGTQETQYF
>TRBV30|TRBJ1-2
CAWSTTMPAGVTYGYTF
>TRBV18|TRBJ2-7
CASSPWVGDRVYEQYF
>TRBV6-5|TRBJ1-1
CASRVIDTEAFF
>TRBV11-2|TRBJ2-1
CASSLRDGYNEQFF
>TRBV6-1|TRBJ2-1
CASSVRDTGVMHEQFF
>TRBV5-1|TRBJ1-2
CASSLLAGFYGYTF
>TRBV7-6|TRBJ1-1
CASSPRRWGAFGAFF
>TRBV4-1|TRBJ1-6
CASSQEAGLTNSPLHF